Listed here are 25 T cell receptor beta chains from one sample, sequenced in a study of Tregs in tolerant kidney transplant recipients (dated by TCRdb to between 2018 and 2020). Library prep was done by the immunoSEQ multiplex PCR assay. This is the immuneACCESS table as TCRdb keeps it, with only in-frame sequences that have V and J called. A part of the clones is gone; compared with another copy, unresolved V genes explain less than half, and the rest is unexplained. This sample's clone table shows 50,000 or so clones. About 0.76% of the sample comes from the top ten. This specimen's time point label, per the study, means: blood sample drawn before combined kidney and bone marrow transplant. The sample here was CD4+ T cells from blood, taken before the transplant. The receptors originated from a human donor who received a combined kidney and bone marrow transplant.

A remark on this clone: The read stops 3 residues short of the end of the CDR3; the missing end is completed from the germline J gene. J is TRBJ2-3 and V is TRBV7-7; 7 nucleotides agree with TRBD1. The germline V gene encodes CDR1 SSHAT and CDR2 FNYEAQ (reference sequence). The V and J ends lost 5 bases and 3 bases, in that order; junction bases with no gene match: 5. This CDR3 has 14 amino acids. The CDR3 sequence is CASSIGTVTDTQYF. CDR3 DNA, as far as it was read: TGTGCCAGCAGCATCGGGACAGTAACAGATACG.

Partial CDR3 DNA: TGCGCCAGCAGCCCCGAAACCTGGACAGGGGGA. It specifies CASSPETWTGG. In full, the CDR3 is CASSPETWTGGAFF. The rearrangement uses TRBV5-1 and TRBJ1-1; 10 bases map to TRBD1. Read data end 3 residues before the CDR3 end; the end is taken from the germline J gene. From germline, CDR1 is SGHRS and CDR2 YFSETQ. The CDR3 extends over 14 amino acids.

Turning to this clone: The read halts 3 residues ahead of the CDR3 end, with the missing end drawn from the germline J gene. This chain connects TRBV18 to TRBJ1-5, with unresolved D. The V gene lost 3 bases and the J gene lost 5 bases, with 17 bases spanning the gap. CDR3 length: 16 amino acids. Germline V lookup: CDR1 KGHSH, CDR2 LQKENI. The chain's CDR3 is CASSPRGGSVDQPQHF. CDR3 bases read: TGTGCCAGCTCACCCCGCGGCGGCTCCGTCGATCAGCCC. Full variable domain (missing parts from reference TRBV18 and TRBJ1-5): NAGVMQNPRHLVRRRGQEARLRCSPMKGHSHVYWYRQLPEEGLKFMVYLQKENIIDESGMPKERFSAEFPKEGPSILRIQQVVRGDSAAYFCASSPRGGSVDQPQHFGDGTRLSIL.

With respect to this clone: The read ends 3 residues shy of where the CDR3 ends; the end is completed using the germline J gene. V gene TRBV5-1 combines with J gene TRBJ2-7; 10 nucleotides align to TRBD1. The ends lost 4 bases at V and 6 bases at J; junction bases unmatched: 10. The CDR3 runs 15 residues. Germline V gene data show CDR1 as SGHRS and CDR2 as YFSETQ. The sequenced part of the CDR3 DNA is TGCGCCAGCAGCAGTTTCGGGACAGGGGATTTCGAG. This codes for CASSSFGTGDFE. The complete CDR3 reads CASSSFGTGDFEQYF.

The CDR3 is CASSAGDRGYSPLHF. The covered CDR3 bases are TGCGCCAGCAGCGCCGGCGACAGGGGTTATTCACCC. This chain links TRBV5-1 with TRBJ1-6, with 8 bases lining up with TRBD1. Read sequence stops 3 residues before the CDR3 end, and the germline J gene provides the missing end. The CDR3 is made up of 15 amino acids. J was trimmed by 8 bases and V by 4 bases; bases with no gene match: 8. Germline V gene lookup returns CDR1 SGHRS and CDR2 YFSETQ.

In the case of this clone: The missing CDR3 end, 3 residues past where the read stops, is filled in from the germline J gene. The chain joins TRBV19 to TRBJ1-5, with D unresolved. CDR1 is LNHDA, CDR2 SQIVND, per germline (reference sequence). V lost 5 bases to trimming and J lost 0 bases, with 5 bases between them. CDR3 size: 13 residues. The CDR3: CASSAYSNQPQHF. The sequenced CDR3 bases are TGTGCCAGTAGTGCGTATAGCAATCAGCCC.

Remarks on this clone: The CDR3 extends 3 residues past the end of the read, so its final part is completed from the germline J gene. The V gene is TRBV18, the J gene TRBJ1-2; 8 bases map to TRBD1. Germline values: CDR1 KGHSH, CDR2 LQKENI. CDR3 size: 13 residues. With 3 bases clipped from V and 7 bases from J, the junction kept 4 bases outside the gene matches. Incomplete CDR3 DNA: TGTGCCAGCTCACCCCAGGGGGCGCTTGGC. This encodes CASSPQGALG. The full CDR3 is CASSPQGALGYTF.

To note about this clone: The CDR3 end is not reached by the read, which stops 3 residues before it; the germline J gene fills it in. V and J are TRBV6-2 or TRBV6-3 and TRBJ2-7; D perhaps matches TRBD1 (6 bases). The CDR3 runs to 14 residues. V was shortened by 8 bases and J by 6 bases, with 20 bases between the two germline ends. Germline assignment: CDR1 MNHEY and CDR2 SVGEGT. CDR3 amino acids: CASGLTGIVPEQYF. The part of the CDR3 DNA that was read is TGTGCCAGCGGTTTGACAGGAATCGTACCCGAG.

About this clone itself: The read gets to within 3 residues of the CDR3 end, and the germline J gene fills in the rest. The chain uses TRBV6-4 and TRBJ2-3; D is unresolved. CDR1 and CDR2 from the germline V gene are MRHNA and SNTAGT. The germline V and J ends were trimmed by 5 bases and 4 bases, with 7 bases remaining between them. The CDR3 runs 12 residues. The CDR3 sequence: CASSKEADTQYF. Incomplete CDR3 DNA: TGTGCCAGCAGTAAAGAGGCAGATACG.

A word on this clone: The read halts 3 residues ahead of the CDR3 end, with the missing end drawn from the germline J gene. The chain employs TRBV2 and TRBJ1-3; D might be TRBD1 (5 bases). The length of the CDR3 is 11 residues. Germline V lookup: CDR1 SNHLY, CDR2 FYNNEI. Incomplete CDR3 DNA: TGTGCCAGCAAGGGACTAGCGGGG. Residues: CASKGLAG. The full CDR3 is CASKGLAGIYF.

To note about this clone: The read ends 3 residues early relative to the CDR3; the germline J gene fills the gap. This rearrangement joins TRBV19 to TRBJ1-2, with a tentative D call TRBD1 (5 bases). The germline CDR1 and CDR2 sequences are LNHDA and SQIVND (reference sequence). The CDR3 spans 16 residues. The V gene lost 8 bases and the J gene lost 2 bases, with 21 bases spanning the gap. The covered CDR3 bases are TGTGCCAGTTTGAAAAAGGGGTCGGAATCCAACTATGGC. Translated, it gives CASLKKGSESNYG. In full, the CDR3 is CASLKKGSESNYGYTF.

Of note for this clone: The read ends 3 residues shy of where the CDR3 ends; the end is completed using the germline J gene. This rearrangement joins TRBV2 to TRBJ1-2; D is ambiguous. Trimming pared 6 bases from V and 3 bases from J, leaving 5 bases between. This CDR3 spans 11 amino acids. In germline, CDR1 is SNHLY, CDR2 FYNNEI. The chain's CDR3 is CASSPDYGYTF. The CDR3 DNA, read in part, is TGTGCCAGCAGCCCGGACTATGGC.

About this clone: The read is 3 residues too short to cover the CDR3 end, so that end is filled in from the germline J gene. The chain employs TRBV28 and TRBJ2-7; D call uncertain. CDR1 is MDHEN, CDR2 SYDVKM, per germline. Trimming left V 10 bases short and J 1 base short, with 11 bases between. This CDR3 has 12 residues. The covered CDR3 bases are TGTGCCATCGTCGGGTCTTCCTACGAG. It specifies CAIVGSSYE. The CDR3, in full, reads CAIVGSSYEQYF.

The CDR3 spells CASSFRVYGYTF. CDR3 DNA (partial): TGTGCCAGCAGCTTTAGAGTCTATGGC. The rearrangement joins TRBV7-9 to TRBJ1-2; no definite D call. The read finishes 3 residues shy of the CDR3 end, and the germline J gene is used to complete it. The V gene's germline CDR1 is SEHNR and CDR2 FQNEAQ (reference sequence). V dropped 3 bases and J dropped 4 bases, with 6 bases sitting between them. The CDR3 is 12 amino acids.

As to this clone: The read is 3 residues too short to cover the CDR3 end, so that end is filled in from the germline J gene. The gene calls are TRBV7-8 and TRBJ1-3; D possibly corresponds to TRBD1 (5 bases). The V gene's germline CDR1 is SGHVS and CDR2 FQNEAQ. V dropped 1 base and J dropped 3 bases, with 13 bases sitting between them. The CDR3 extends over 16 amino acids. The CDR3 protein is CASSLVGRAIGNTIYF. The covered CDR3 bases are TGTGCCAGCAGCTTAGTGGGCAGGGCGATTGGAAACACC.

A note on this clone: The CDR3 end lies 3 residues beyond the end of the read and is filled in from the germline J gene. This chain connects TRBV6-2 or TRBV6-3 to TRBJ2-5, with TRBD1 identical over 8 bases. V was clipped by 2 bases and J by 5 bases; unmatched bases: 4. The CDR3 covers 14 residues. Germline V lookup: CDR1 MNHEY, CDR2 SVGEGT. CDR3 DNA, as far as it was read: TGTGCCAGCAGTTACCAGGGGGCCCGGGAGACC. Encoded protein: CASSYQGARET. The full-length CDR3 reads as CASSYQGARETQYF.

On this clone itself: Read coverage stops 3 residues before the CDR3 terminus; the germline J gene supplies the remainder. The V gene is TRBV6-1, the J gene TRBJ2-3; tentatively, D is TRBD1 (6 bases). CDR3 length: 15 residues. Per the germline V gene, CDR1 is MNHNS and CDR2 is SASEGT. Trimming stripped 1 base from V and 5 bases from J, with 13 bases between. The CDR3: CASSEVTHRVDTQYF. CDR3 DNA (partial): TGTGCCAGCAGTGAAGTAACCCACAGGGTAGATACG.

On this clone itself: Coverage ceases 3 residues before the CDR3 finishes, and the germline J gene fills in the end. The rearrangement joins TRBV2 to TRBJ1-5, with a weak D call TRBD1 (6 bases). The V and J ends lost 2 bases and 2 bases respectively, with 10 bases between them. The CDR3 has 15 amino acids. CDR1 and CDR2 from the germline V gene are SNHLY and FYNNEI. CDR3 region: CASSESRGRNQPQHF. CDR3 DNA, as far as it was read: TGTGCCAGCAGTGAAAGCAGGGGTCGCAATCAGCCC.

About this clone: The read is 3 residues too short to cover the CDR3 end, so that end is filled in from the germline J gene. The chain couples TRBV19 to TRBJ1-1; 10 bases agree with TRBD1. Per the germline V gene, CDR1 is LNHDA and CDR2 is SQIVND (reference sequence). V shed 5 bases, J shed 6 bases, and the junction held 12 bases outside the gene matches. The CDR3 runs to 16 residues. CDR3 sequence: CASSPLDRGAYAEAFF. CDR3 DNA, as far as it was read: TGTGCCAGTAGTCCCCTGGACAGGGGGGCTTACGCTGAA.

A note on this clone: The read ends 3 residues before the CDR3 terminus; that terminus is restored from the germline J gene. This rearrangement joins TRBV2 to TRBJ2-7; 7 bases match TRBD2. From germline, CDR1 is SNHLY and CDR2 FYNNEI. This CDR3 comprises 15 residues. Unmatched junction bases numbered 10, after V lost 4 bases and J lost 4 bases. CDR3 DNA (partial): TGTGCCAGCAGTGTAGGGCTAGCGGTGAATTACGAG. Its translation is CASSVGLAVNYE. The CDR3 reads in full as CASSVGLAVNYEQYF.

Notes on this clone: Read sequence stops 3 residues before the CDR3 end, and the germline J gene provides the missing end. This chain connects TRBV19 to TRBJ2-7; TRBD1 matches 8 bases. The CDR3 consists of 14 residues. Trimming took 0 bases from V and 6 from J; bases not matched to a gene: 4. CDR1 and CDR2 from the germline V gene are LNHDA and SQIVND (reference sequence). CDR3 bases read: TGTGCCAGTAGTATAGATGGGACAGGTCTCGAG. It translates to CASSIDGTGLE. The entire CDR3 protein is CASSIDGTGLEQYF.

Concerning this clone itself: The read ends 3 residues before the CDR3 terminus; that terminus is restored from the germline J gene. This chain connects TRBV7-9 to TRBJ1-6, with 7 positions matching TRBD1. The CDR3 runs to 14 residues. Losses at the gene ends were 5 bases for V and 6 bases for J; bases not matched to a gene: 4. Germline-derived CDR1 and CDR2 are SEHNR and FQNEAQ (reference sequence). The CDR3 DNA, read in part, is TGTGCCAGCAGCCAGGGACAGCCTAATTCACCC. Its protein is CASSQGQPNSP. The CDR3 in its entirety is CASSQGQPNSPLHF.

This CDR3 reads CASSGGHSSNQPQHF. Incomplete CDR3 DNA: TGTGCCAGCAGTGGTGGACACTCGAGCAATCAGCCC. J is TRBJ1-5 and V is TRBV6-1; TRBD1 might be the D (5 bases). The read ends 3 residues early relative to the CDR3; the germline J gene fills the gap. Trimming pared 4 bases from V and 1 base from J, leaving 11 bases between. CDR3 length equals 15 residues. Germline CDR1 reads MNHNS; CDR2 reads SASEGT.

Concerning this clone itself: With the read ending 3 residues before the CDR3 end, the germline J gene is used to fill in that end. This chain connects TRBV6-1 to TRBJ1-6; TRBD1 matches at 7 bases. CDR1 MNHNS and CDR2 SASEGT come from the germline V gene. This CDR3 spans 14 amino acids. Unmatched junction bases numbered 2, after V lost 0 bases and J lost 9 bases. CDR3 sequence: CASSEAGDSSPLHF. The CDR3 bases that were read are TGTGCCAGCAGTGAAGCGGGGGACAGTTCACCC.

Note on this clone: The CDR3 end lies 3 residues beyond the end of the read and is filled in from the germline J gene. The V call is TRBV19, the J call TRBJ2-4; possibly TRBD1 for D (5 bases). The CDR3 has 16 amino acids. V shed 0 bases and J shed 1 base, with 10 bases lying between them. From germline, CDR1 is LNHDA and CDR2 SQIVND (reference sequence). This chain's CDR3 is CASSIDLRAAKNIQYF. The covered CDR3 bases are TGTGCCAGTAGTATAGATCTCAGGGCGGCCAAAAACATT.